This is a list of T cell receptor beta chains from one sample in a study of cytomegalovirus exposure and HLA in healthy donors. Generated by immunoSEQ multiplex PCR, the TCRdb table keeps only in-frame clones and is missing some. This sample lists more than 65,000 clones; its ten largest clones have roughly 2.6%. Input material: PBMCs. These receptors were taken from a man aged 35 to 55 in good health and CMV-seronegative. The CDR3 runs from the conserved cysteine through the conserved F or W. A D gene is named only where the DNA matches it firmly.

v_gene: TRBV5-8
j_gene: TRBJ1-2
d_gene: TRBD1
CDR3nt: TGTGCCAGCAGCCTCGGACAGGGCTCTTACTATGGCTACACCTTC
CDR3aa: CASSLGQGSYYGYTF

v_gene: TRBV7-9
j_gene: TRBJ1-1
d_gene: -
CDR3nt: TGTGCCAGCAGCCCGAGTATGATGAACACTGAAGCTTTCTTT
CDR3aa: CASSPSMMNTEAFF

v_gene: TRBV11-3
j_gene: TRBJ2-3
d_gene: -
CDR3nt: TGTGCCAGCAGCTTAGGGGGGGGCAACACAGATACGCAGTATTTT
CDR3aa: CASSLGGGNTDTQYF

v_gene: TRBV5-1
j_gene: TRBJ1-3
d_gene: TRBD1
CDR3nt: TGCGCCAGCAGCTTGGCAGGGGGCGGAAACACCATATATTTT
CDR3aa: CASSLAGGGNTIYF

v_gene: TRBV28
j_gene: TRBJ1-2
d_gene: TRBD1
CDR3nt: TGTGCCAGCAGTACGACAGGGAGAGATGGCTACACCTTC
CDR3aa: CASSTTGRDGYTF

v_gene: TRBV19
j_gene: TRBJ2-7
d_gene: -
CDR3nt: TGTGCCACCCGCCCCGGACTTCACAACGAGCAGTACTTC
CDR3aa: CATRPGLHNEQYF

v_gene: TRBV5-1
j_gene: TRBJ2-3
d_gene: -
CDR3nt: TGCGCCAGCAGCTTAAGACAGCCCGTAAGCACAGATACGCAGTATTTT
CDR3aa: CASSLRQPVSTDTQYF

v_gene: TRBV5-4
j_gene: TRBJ2-1
d_gene: -
CDR3nt: TGTGCCAGCAGCTTAGAAGGCAGGGGTGCCTACAATGAGCAGTTCTTC
CDR3aa: CASSLEGRGAYNEQFF

v_gene: TRBV7-2
j_gene: TRBJ2-7
d_gene: TRBD1
CDR3nt: TGTGCCAGCAGCCGGGGACAGCTGAGCTCCTACGAGCAGTACTTC
CDR3aa: CASSRGQLSSYEQYF

v_gene: TRBV10-3
j_gene: TRBJ1-5
d_gene: -
CDR3nt: TGTGCCATCAGTGAGTCGGGCGAAATTACCCAGCCCCAGCATTTT
CDR3aa: CAISESGEITQPQHF

v_gene: TRBV30
j_gene: TRBJ2-1
d_gene: -
CDR3nt: TGTGCCTGGAGCAACAGGGCTAGGCCCGACAATGAGCAGTTCTTC
CDR3aa: CAWSNRARPDNEQFF

v_gene: TRBV6-5
j_gene: TRBJ2-1
d_gene: TRBD2
CDR3nt: TGTGCCAGCAGTACCGTAGCGGGGGAGCCTCATGAGCAGTTCTTC
CDR3aa: CASSTVAGEPHEQFF

v_gene: TRBV11-2
j_gene: TRBJ2-5
d_gene: -
CDR3nt: TGTGCCAGCAGCTTAGCCGCTCGAGGACGGGGTCGCGAGACCCAGTACTTC
CDR3aa: CASSLAARGRGRETQYF

v_gene: TRBV11-3
j_gene: TRBJ2-1
d_gene: -
CDR3nt: TGTGCCAGCAGCTCAGTAATGGCTAGTTGGGTTGGTGAGCAGTTCTTC
CDR3aa: CASSSVMASWVGEQFF

v_gene: TRBV30
j_gene: TRBJ2-6
d_gene: TRBD1
CDR3nt: TGTGCCTGGAGTGTGGGACAGGTAAACGTCCTGACTTTC
CDR3aa: CAWSVGQVNVLTF

v_gene: TRBV2
j_gene: TRBJ1-2
d_gene: TRBD1
CDR3nt: TGTGCCAGCAGTGAATTGACAGGGGGCGGCAACTATGGCTACACCTTC
CDR3aa: CASSELTGGGNYGYTF

v_gene: TRBV28
j_gene: TRBJ1-2
d_gene: -
CDR3nt: TGTGCCAGCAGCGTCGGGAGGCGGCGGTGGAACTATGGCTACACCTTC
CDR3aa: CASSVGRRRWNYGYTF

v_gene: TRBV6-5
j_gene: TRBJ1-2
d_gene: TRBD1
CDR3nt: TGTGCCAGCAGCCCGGACAGGGGGCAAGGTGGCTACACCTTC
CDR3aa: CASSPDRGQGGYTF

v_gene: TRBV5-1
j_gene: TRBJ1-1
d_gene: -
CDR3nt: TGCGCCAGCAGCTTATCTCTGAACACTGAAGCTTTCTTT
CDR3aa: CASSLSLNTEAFF

v_gene: TRBV4-1
j_gene: TRBJ1-5
d_gene: -
CDR3nt: TGCGCCAGCAGCCAAGATCTGGTGCGGAGTTTCAATCAGCCCCAGCATTTT
CDR3aa: CASSQDLVRSFNQPQHF

v_gene: TRBV28
j_gene: TRBJ1-5
d_gene: -
CDR3nt: TGTGCCAGCAGCCCGGGGGGCGAGGGGCAACAGCCCCAGCATTTT
CDR3aa: CASSPGGEGQQPQHF

v_gene: TRBV9
j_gene: TRBJ1-3
d_gene: -
CDR3nt: TGTGCCAGCAGCGTAGTAGATCAGGGATCGGACACCATATATTTT
CDR3aa: CASSVVDQGSDTIYF

v_gene: TRBV19
j_gene: TRBJ1-1
d_gene: -
CDR3nt: TGTGCCAGTAGTCAACAGGGGAACACTGAAGCTTTCTTT
CDR3aa: CASSQQGNTEAFF

v_gene: TRBV5-1
j_gene: TRBJ2-1
d_gene: -
CDR3nt: TGCGCCAGCAGCTCCGGTACTGTGGATGAGCAGTTCTTC
CDR3aa: CASSSGTVDEQFF

v_gene: TRBV27
j_gene: TRBJ2-2
d_gene: TRBD1
CDR3nt: TGTGCCAGCAGTCTCTGGACAGGGAACACCGGGGAGCTGTTTTTT
CDR3aa: CASSLWTGNTGELFF

v_gene: TRBV30
j_gene: TRBJ2-6
d_gene: TRBD2
CDR3nt: TGTGCCTGGAGAGGCCGCGGGGGGTCCGGCGGGGCCAACGTCCTGACTTTC
CDR3aa: CAWRGRGGSGGANVLTF

v_gene: TRBV6-1
j_gene: TRBJ2-5
d_gene: -
CDR3nt: TGTGCCAGCAGTGTGGGCGGGACGGGGGAGACCCAGTACTTC
CDR3aa: CASSVGGTGETQYF

v_gene: TRBV7-9
j_gene: TRBJ1-6
d_gene: -
CDR3nt: TGTGCCAGCAGCTTAGTTCCAGGGGATAATTCACCCCTCCACTTT
CDR3aa: CASSLVPGDNSPLHF

v_gene: TRBV14
j_gene: TRBJ1-6
d_gene: -
CDR3nt: TGTGCCAGCAGCCAATATTCTGACGGGAGAAATAATTCACCCCTCCACTTT
CDR3aa: CASSQYSDGRNNSPLHF

v_gene: TRBV19
j_gene: TRBJ1-5
d_gene: TRBD1
CDR3nt: TGTGCCAGCAATGAACAGGGGGCCGGAAGCAATCAGCCCCAGCATTTT
CDR3aa: CASNEQGAGSNQPQHF

v_gene: TRBV5-4
j_gene: TRBJ2-1
d_gene: -
CDR3nt: TGTGCCAGCAGCGTGGACCGAGGGGGGGACTACAATGAGCAGTTCTTC
CDR3aa: CASSVDRGGDYNEQFF

v_gene: TRBV7-2
j_gene: TRBJ1-1
d_gene: -
CDR3nt: TGTGCCAGCAGGAGCAGGGTACGAACTGAAGCTTTCTTT
CDR3aa: CASRSRVRTEAFF

v_gene: TRBV2
j_gene: TRBJ1-2
d_gene: -
CDR3nt: TGTGCCAGCAGTGAGCCCACGACTCGTAACTATGGCTACACCTTC
CDR3aa: CASSEPTTRNYGYTF

v_gene: TRBV28
j_gene: TRBJ1-1
d_gene: TRBD1
CDR3nt: TGTGCCAGCAGTTGGGACAGGGTACTAACTGAAGCTTTCTTT
CDR3aa: CASSWDRVLTEAFF

v_gene: TRBV11-1
j_gene: TRBJ1-1
d_gene: -
CDR3nt: TGTGCCAGCAGCACGACAGGATTTACTGAAGCTTTCTTT
CDR3aa: CASSTTGFTEAFF

v_gene: TRBV28
j_gene: TRBJ1-5
d_gene: TRBD1
CDR3nt: TGTGCCAGCGTGGACAGGGAAAATCAGCCCCAGCATTTT
CDR3aa: CASVDRENQPQHF

v_gene: TRBV19
j_gene: TRBJ1-5
d_gene: TRBD1
CDR3nt: TGTGCCAGTAGTAGGCGAGGACAGGGAAACATCGGCGGCAATCAGCCCCAGCATTTT
CDR3aa: CASSRRGQGNIGGNQPQHF

v_gene: TRBV5-6
j_gene: TRBJ1-5
d_gene: -
CDR3nt: TGTGCCAGCAGCATTGGCCCGATCGGGAATCAGCCCCAGCATTTT
CDR3aa: CASSIGPIGNQPQHF

v_gene: TRBV5-1
j_gene: TRBJ1-2
d_gene: TRBD1
CDR3nt: TGCGCCAGCAGCTTGGGGGGGACAGGGAGCTATGGCTACACCTTC
CDR3aa: CASSLGGTGSYGYTF

v_gene: TRBV6-5
j_gene: TRBJ2-4
d_gene: -
CDR3nt: TGTGCCAGCAGGACAGGTGTAGCCAAAAACATTCAGTACTTC
CDR3aa: CASRTGVAKNIQYF

v_gene: TRBV6-5
j_gene: TRBJ2-3
d_gene: -
CDR3nt: TGTGCCAGCAGTTACTCGTTTCGAGATACGCAGTATTTT
CDR3aa: CASSYSFRDTQYF

v_gene: TRBV5-4
j_gene: TRBJ2-2
d_gene: -
CDR3nt: TGTGCCAGCAGCTTGCCTGGGACCCCGCGGGGCGGGGAGCTGTTTTTT
CDR3aa: CASSLPGTPRGGELFF

v_gene: TRBV4-1
j_gene: TRBJ2-7
d_gene: -
CDR3nt: TGCGCCAGCAGCCAATTAGGAGGGAGCTACGAGCAGTACTTC
CDR3aa: CASSQLGGSYEQYF

v_gene: TRBV5-1
j_gene: TRBJ1-2
d_gene: TRBD1
CDR3nt: TGCGCCAGCAGCAAAACAGGGGGCGCGGACGCGGGTGGCTACACCTTC
CDR3aa: CASSKTGGADAGGYTF